A few counts support the clone carrying this T cell receptor beta chain. Its antigen is as yet unknown. The sample belongs to a study of blood T cells in healthy people across ages. The study's findings and limits: The recorded TCR beta diversity per million T cells decreased in a roughly linear manner with age. Higher diversity, along with more naive CD4+ cells, distinguished long-lived donors from aged donors.

Using a J-beta primer mix together with a sample-barcoded 5' primer, a second PCR was run for about 6 to 11 cycles. TCRdb re-called the 5' RACE reads with MiXCR, one entry per CDR3 protein. Here the sample spans roughly 2 million distinct CDR3 sequences, approximately 50% being singletons. Isolated PBMCs totaled at least 6.5 million in each sample. Deletions cut 6 bases from V and 7 bases from J, with 9 bases between. Germline CDR1 is ENHRY and CDR2 is SYGVKD. The CDR3 extends over 11 amino acids. The clonotype comes from a middle-aged woman in good health. Input material: blood. The chain uses TRBV10-3 and TRBJ1-2, with no clear D. The CDR3 DNA reads as TGTGCCATCAGGCGGCTGGCTGGCTACACCTTC. As protein: CAIRRLAGYTF.